The 27 T cell receptor beta chains presented below share a single source sample, sequenced in a study of regulatory T cells in long-lasting Graves disease. Sample time point: persistent/refractory GD, antithyroid drugs over 5 years with positive TRAb. Construction of the TCR library relied on RNA isolated from PBMCs. To make TCR beta libraries, researchers used iRepertoire HTBI primers and Arm-PCR of CDR3 regions. Each CDR3 protein gets one entry after TCRdb re-called the multiplex PCR reads with MiXCR. The sample lists about 460,000 distinct CDR3 sequences; about 20% were seen once. Source: peripheral blood mononuclear cells (PBMCs), taken when the disease was refractory, from a patient treated with antithyroid drugs. The receptors come from a female donor with Graves disease.

This clonotype has a count of ten or more. The chain is built from TRBV27 and TRBJ2-7; no firm D call. The CDR3 has 13 amino acids. The germline V and J ends were trimmed by 4 bases and 2 bases, with 9 bases remaining between them. Per germline, CDR1 MNHEY and CDR2 SMNVEV (reference sequence). DNA of the CDR3: TGTGCCAGCAGTTATGGCAGCACCTACGAGCAGTACTTC. This sequence encodes CASSYGSTYEQYF.

This clonotype was counted ten times or more. This chain connects TRBV6-1 to TRBJ1-5, with TRBD1 as a possible D gene (5 bases). CDR3 length: 13 amino acids. V was trimmed by 3 bases and J by 7 bases, leaving 10 bases between them. Germline V gene lookup returns CDR1 MNHNS and CDR2 SASEGT. CDR3 loop: CASSDRSGQPQHF. Written as DNA, the CDR3 is TGTGCCAGCAGTGATCGATCAGGGCAGCCCCAGCATTTT.

The table lists this clonotype with a few counts. V gene TRBV7-2 combines with J gene TRBJ1-2, with D perhaps TRBD1 (5 bases). The CDR3 has 15 residues. V was cut by 1 base and J by 4 bases, with 13 bases left in between. CDR1 is SGHTA, CDR2 FQGNSA, per germline. CDR3 residues: CASSLVTLGVYGYTF. In DNA form, the CDR3 reads TGTGCCAGCAGCTTAGTTACGTTGGGGGTCTATGGCTACACCTTC.

There are a few counts of this clonotype. The CDR3 loop reads CSAPDRSAQSNQPQHF. In DNA form, the CDR3 reads TGCAGTGCCCCGGACAGGTCGGCCCAGAGCAATCAGCCCCAGCATTTT. The chain is built from TRBV20-1 and TRBJ1-5, with 7 bases matching TRBD1. The CDR3 sequence is 16 residues long. Germline CDR1 DFQATT, CDR2 SNEGSKA (reference sequence). Unmatched junction bases numbered 12, after V lost 6 bases and J lost 1 base.

This clonotype turned up a few times. J is TRBJ1-2 and V is TRBV20-1, with D unresolved. CDR1 and CDR2 (germline): DFQATT, SNEGSKA (reference sequence). The CDR3 consists of 11 residues. Trimming left V 0 bases short and J 8 bases short, with 7 bases between. As DNA, the CDR3 is TGCAGTGCTAGAGATAAGGGAGGCTACACCTTC. Amino acid sequence: CSARDKGGYTF.

This clonotype was observed a handful of times. The chain is built from TRBV6-6 and TRBJ1-6; D is undetermined. V lost 0 bases, J lost 9 bases, and 12 bases lay in between. Per germline, CDR1 MNHNY and CDR2 SVGAGI (reference sequence). CDR3 length: 15 amino acids. The CDR3 DNA follows: TGTGCCAGCAGTTACTCGATGCGCGGAGGTTCACCCCTCCACTTT. Its translation: CASSYSMRGGSPLHF.

On this clonotype itself: This may stem from a read error, because a much larger clone lies one nucleotide away. No conserved phenylalanine or tryptophan ends this CDR3, so it is likely a read error. The chain is built from TRBV11-2 and TRBJ1-1; D might be TRBD1 (5 bases). In germline, CDR1 is SGHAT, CDR2 FQNNGV. Trimming stripped 1 base from V and 5 bases from J, with 11 bases between. The CDR3 consists of 14 residues. For the CDR3, the DNA is TGTGCCAGCAGCTTAGGGGGGATAAGGACTGAAGCTTTCCTT. This codes for CASSLGGIRTEAFL.

This chain uses TRBV4-1 with TRBJ2-5; D ambiguous. V lost 0 bases to trimming and J lost 7 bases, with 6 bases between them. This CDR3 is built from 12 residues. From germline, CDR1 is MGHRA and CDR2 YSYEKL. The CDR3 nucleotides are TGCGCCAGCAGCCAAGATGGTCCGACCCAGTACTTC. As protein: CASSQDGPTQYF.

This rearrangement joins TRBV6-1 to TRBJ1-2; 7 bases fit TRBD1. Germline lookup yields CDR1 MNHNS and CDR2 SASEGT. V was clipped by 6 bases and J by 5 bases; unmatched bases: 18. The CDR3 extends over 17 amino acids. The CDR3 DNA reads as TGTGCCAGCAGCCAAGACTCCGGGACAGCCGGTTCTTATGGCTACACCTTC. Translating gives CASSQDSGTAGSYGYTF.

This clonotype was found a few times. This chain connects TRBV5-1 to TRBJ2-7, with a possible D match to TRBD1 (6 bases). The V gene lost 1 base and the J gene lost 3 bases, with 11 bases spanning the gap. The CDR3 has 14 residues. CDR1 is SGHRS and CDR2 is YFSETQ in the germline V gene. This chain's CDR3 is CASSLSTGDYEQYF. The CDR3 DNA reads as TGCGCCAGCAGCTTGTCGACAGGAGACTACGAGCAGTACTTC.

The chain carries TRBV28 and TRBJ2-1; 7 positions match TRBD2. V lost 6 bases to trimming and J lost 4 bases; unmatched junction nucleotides: 9. Germline V lookup: CDR1 MDHEN, CDR2 SYDVKM. CDR3 length equals 15 residues. The CDR3 here is CASRTGTIYYNEQFF. The DNA for the CDR3 is TGTGCCAGCAGAACCGGGACTATTTATTACAATGAGCAGTTCTTC.

This clonotype was seen many times. The chain links TRBV12-3 or TRBV12-4 to TRBJ1-2; no reliable D call. The CDR3 consists of 13 residues. V lost 3 bases, J lost 2 bases, and 7 bases lay in between. CDR3 coding DNA: TGTGCCAGCAGTTTCGACCCCAACTATGGCTACACCTTC. This encodes CASSFDPNYGYTF.

This clonotype was counted many times. This chain connects TRBV6-1 to TRBJ1-1; no firm D call. The CDR3 is 12 residues long. The ends were cut back, 7 bases at V and 2 bases at J, with 8 bases in the middle. Germline values: CDR1 MNHNS, CDR2 SASEGT. The CDR3 loop is CASNLYNTEAFF. The CDR3 DNA reads TGTGCCAGCAACCTTTACAACACTGAAGCTTTCTTT.

The chain recombines TRBV28 with TRBJ2-5; the D gene is possibly TRBD1 (6 bases). CDR1 and CDR2 from the germline V gene are MDHEN and SYDVKM. V lost 11 bases to trimming and J lost 4 bases, with 23 bases between them. The CDR3 has 15 residues. CDR3 nucleotides: TGTGCCTCAAGATTCCGGCAGGGGTTAGGAGAGACCCAGTACTTC. Its translation: CASRFRQGLGETQYF.

The rearrangement uses TRBV19 and TRBJ1-1; 7 positions agree with TRBD1. The J segment lost 1 base and the V segment lost 0 bases, leaving 8 bases of the junction unmatched. The CDR3 is 17 amino acids. CDR1 is LNHDA and CDR2 is SQIVND in the germline V gene (reference sequence). CDR3 sequence (DNA): TGTGCCAGTAGTATAGATATCGCCGACAGGGCGAACACTGAAGCTTTCTTT. Translation gives CASSIDIADRANTEAFF.

This clonotype has at least ten counts. The chain joins TRBV2 to TRBJ1-6, with 9 bases identical to TRBD1. CDR3 size: 15 residues. Germline CDR1 SNHLY, CDR2 FYNNEI. Unmatched junction bases numbered 7, after V lost 6 bases and J lost 7 bases. The chain's CDR3 is CASREDRGKNSPLHF. In DNA, the CDR3 is TGTGCCAGCAGAGAGGACAGGGGAAAAAATTCACCCCTCCACTTT.

This clonotype has at least ten counts. This chain joins TRBV3-1 and TRBJ1-2; the D gene is possibly TRBD1 (5 bases). The CDR3 covers 12 residues. Germline CDR1 LGHDT, CDR2 YNNKEL (reference sequence). Trimming took 1 base from V and 8 from J, leaving 8 bases between them. The CDR3 nucleotides read TGTGCCAGCAGCCAAGTAGGGGAGGGCTACACCTTC. Encoded protein: CASSQVGEGYTF.

The chain couples TRBV28 to TRBJ2-1; D is unclear. Trimming pared 2 bases from V and 2 bases from J, leaving 13 bases between. Looked up from germline, CDR1 is MDHEN and CDR2 is SYDVKM. The CDR3 spans 16 residues. CDR3 DNA sequence: TGTGCCAGCAGTTTACTGGGGATTGGCACCTACAATGAGCAGTTCTTC. Residues: CASSLLGIGTYNEQFF.

The table lists this clonotype with a few counts. The J gene is TRBJ1-6, the V gene TRBV9, with D possibly TRBD1 on 6 matching bases. The CDR3 is 15 amino acids. The germline V and J ends were trimmed by 0 bases and 5 bases, with 9 bases remaining between them. From germline, CDR1 is SGDLS and CDR2 YYNGEE. The CDR3 coding sequence is TGTGCCAGCAGCGTAGTCACAGGGCATAATTCACCCCTCCACTTT. It translates to CASSVVTGHNSPLHF.

This clonotype was picked up many times. V usage is TRBV6-5 and J usage is TRBJ1-1; D not certain. V lost 0 bases to trimming and J lost 1 base, with 6 bases between them. The CDR3 spans 14 residues. Per germline, CDR1 MNHEY and CDR2 SVGAGI. CDR3 in amino acids: CASSYSRKNTEAFF. The CDR3 DNA sequence: TGTGCCAGCAGTTACTCGAGAAAGAACACTGAAGCTTTCTTT.

This clonotype was seen a few times. This rearrangement joins TRBV3-2 to TRBJ1-6. TRBV3-2 is assigned pseudogene status. CDR3 length: 13 residues. CDR3 coding DNA: TGTGCCAGCCGTAGGGCTCGAAATTCACCCCTCCACTTT. Translating it yields CASRRARNSPLHF.

This clonotype was counted between two and nine times. The chain recombines TRBV20-1 with TRBJ2-5; D not certain. The CDR3 is 14 amino acids. V gave up 1 base and J gave up 5 bases, with 14 bases separating them. Per the germline V gene, CDR1 is DFQATT and CDR2 is SNEGSKA (reference sequence). CDR3 region: CSARGSRPLETQYF. The CDR3 DNA reads TGCAGTGCTAGAGGCTCCCGGCCCCTGGAGACCCAGTACTTC.

This clonotype was seen more than once but under ten times. V and J are TRBV9 and TRBJ2-2; D call uncertain. The CDR3 is made up of 13 amino acids. The ends were cut back, 3 bases at V and 4 bases at J, with 7 bases in the middle. Germline CDR1 and CDR2: SGDLS and YYNGEE. CDR3 sequence (DNA): TGTGCCAGCAGCGCCTCGTCCACCGGGGAGCTGTTTTTT. Its protein is CASSASSTGELFF.

At least ten counts were recorded for this clonotype. CDR3 DNA sequence: TGCAGCGCCAGGGACCACGATGGAGGCTACACCTTC. Translation: CSARDHDGGYTF. The chain joins TRBV29-1 to TRBJ1-2, with a possible D match to TRBD1 (5 bases). From germline, CDR1 is SQVTM and CDR2 ANQGSEA. This CDR3 has 12 amino acids. V lost 7 bases to trimming and J lost 8 bases, with 17 bases between them. Full variable domain (rest looked up from reference TRBV29-1 and TRBJ1-2): SAVISQKPSRDICQRGTSLTIQCQVDSQVTMMFWYRQQPGQSLTLIATANQGSEATYESGFVIDKFPISRPNLTFSTLTVSNMSPEDSSIYLCSARDHDGGYTFGSGTRLTVV.

Concerning this clonotype: A much larger clone differs by one base, so this may be a read error. The chain couples TRBV7-3 to TRBJ1-1; a possible D gene is TRBD1 (5 bases). Germline lookup yields CDR1 SGHTA and CDR2 FQGTGA. This CDR3 has 15 amino acids. In nucleotides, the CDR3 is TGTGCCAGCAGCCCCGTAGACAGATTGAACACTGAAGCTTCCTTT. Translation gives CASSPVDRLNTEASF.

The chain carries TRBV6-5 and TRBJ1-4; D is unclear. Per the germline V gene, CDR1 is MNHEY and CDR2 is SVGAGI. The germline V and J ends were trimmed by 4 bases and 0 bases, with 12 bases remaining between them. CDR3 length equals 16 residues. DNA of the CDR3: TGTGCCAGCAGTTCCGAGGCAAGGGCAACTAATGAAAAACTGTTTTTT. It codes for CASSSEARATNEKLFF.

The chain carries TRBV6-1 and TRBJ1-5; no firm D call. CDR3 length: 12 residues. Trimming took 5 bases from V and 4 from J, leaving 6 bases between them. From germline, CDR1 is MNHNS and CDR2 SASEGT. The CDR3 loop reads CASSTANQPQHF. DNA of the CDR3: TGTGCCAGCAGTACCGCGAATCAGCCCCAGCATTTT.